This T cell receptor beta chain was identified during a study of shared clonotypes between healthy human individuals (TCRdb year 2020). About the study as a whole: A couple of women and a few men aged 18 to 49 years were included in the cohort. To estimate repertoire size and how much clonotypes are shared between individuals, the study performed deep sequencing of blood TCR repertoires from 4 to 6 healthy adults. Libraries were prepared and TCR repertoires were sequenced by different laboratories using diverse techniques, in order to increase sequencing depth and limit assay-specific biases. Leukapheresis yielded between about 0.9 and 9 billion PBMCs per donor.

Using the deep immunoSEQ assay, TCR CDR3 regions were amplified from genomic DNA by multiplex PCR. Genomic DNA extracted from each cell subset was distributed evenly over all wells of several immunoSEQ 96-well plates, and each plate served as one replicate. Each replicate PCR for unsorted PBMC received about 0.3 ug genomic DNA, equal to about 30,000 T cell genomes. Genomic DNA from unsorted PBMC was sequenced over ten immunoSEQ deep assay plates. The purified libraries were quantified using a Qubit 3.0 fluorometer, sized with a Bioanalyzer 2100, and then quantified again using the KAPA Library Quantification kit. Every immunoSEQ 96-well plate was sequenced on a separate single-read 150-cycle Illumina NextSeq 550 flow cell. The authors' analysis ran thus. The immunoSEQ output contained only junctional sequences without quality scores, so filtering could not match that applied to full-length reads. Sequences were annotated with PyIR, a Python wrapper for IgBLAST v1.9, and V/J genes and CDR3 were assigned using IMGT germline references. Reads were filtered out if the reads had weak V/J assignments (E-value above 1e-6), no CDR3, stop codons, out-of-frame junctions, or ambiguous translated residues. V3J clonotypes were defined as sequences sharing the same inferred V gene, J gene, and CDR3 amino acid sequence. To compute the percentage overlap between repertoires, the number of shared unique clonotypes was divided by the size of the smaller repertoire. RTK rarefaction, the Chao1 estimator, and Recon v2.1 estimates of unobserved clonotypes were used to assess repertoire richness. Sourced from immuneACCESS, this table was stored by TCRdb with only in-frame sequences that have V and J called. A share of the clones is absent; for the studies checked, an unresolved V gene accounts for under half, and the remainder has no known explanation. Clone size and the V and J calls come from that table; the DNA yielded D and trimming. This sample lists approximately 510,000 clones; 60% to 85% were detected once. Around 13% of the sample is taken by the ten largest.

Study-level results and caveats: The small number of donors limited the genetic and exposure-history diversity represented. Sampling was limited to blood, and TCR repertoires in tissue likely differ from TCR repertoires in blood. Pairwise subsampling indicated that sequencing depth was expected to affect the degree of clonotype sharing among donors.

Comment on this clone: Its specific antigen is unknown. The input lacks base qualities; no much larger clone sits a single base away.

Healthy HIV-negative adults with no recently reported acute infections or vaccinations were included as donors. Only Caucasian adults living in Nashville, Tennessee, USA were represented among the donors. For unsorted samples, 80 million to 100 million PBMCs were counted, and genomic DNA was extracted using the QIAamp DNA Blood Mini kit. After blood collection by leukapheresis, PBMCs were isolated using Ficoll-Histopaque density gradient centrifugation and then cryopreserved in the vapor phase of liquid nitrogen. Trimming at the junction amounts to 1 base on V and 8 bases on J, and the germline ends lie 13 bases apart. The CDR3 spans 14 residues, from the cysteine through the phenylalanine. The entry retains the CDR3 DNA only, 42 bases that are in frame from base 1. The germline V gene specifies SGHRS as CDR1 and YFSETQ as CDR2.

Sequencing was done on a sample of PBMCs. This sequence uses TRBV5-1 and TRBJ2-4; tentative D gene TRBD1, with 5 bases matching. This TCR was sampled from a middle-aged woman in good health. Some clones in this sample may be carry-over from other donors' samples. CDR3 sequence: CASSLFAEGDIQYF. The base sequence is TGCGCCAGCAGCTTGTTCGCAGAAGGGGACATTCAGTACTTC.